The 20 T cell receptor beta chains below were found in one sample sequenced in a study of T cell responses to AZD1222 COVID-19 vaccine. Repertoires were generated with immunoSEQ multiplex PCR, while TCRdb's copy carries only in-frame clones and drops some. The profile shows about 140,000 clones, just over 90% of them singletons. The input for sequencing was peripheral blood, taken on day 0 of MenACWY control vaccination. Receptors originate from an adult in good health.

The chain is built from TRBV12-5 and TRBJ1-1; D unresolved. Trimming left V 2 bases short and J 4 bases short, with 5 bases between. The CDR3 consists of 12 residues. Germline values: CDR1 LGHNT, CDR2 FRNRAP. CDR3 coding DNA: TGTGCTAGTGGTTTGCACGGCACTGAAGCTTTCTTT. Protein product: CASGLHGTEAFF.

This clone was observed once. The chain couples TRBV5-1 to TRBJ2-5; D remains unclear. Germline values: CDR1 SGHRS, CDR2 YFSETQ. The V and J ends lost 1 base and 2 bases respectively, with 9 bases between them. There are 14 residues in the CDR3. CDR3 nucleotide sequence: TGCGCCAGCAGCTTGTCGTCCTGGCAAGAGACCCAGTACTTC. As protein: CASSLSSWQETQYF.

The sample holds one count of this clone. The rearrangement uses TRBV19 and TRBJ1-6, with TRBD1 matching over 7 bases. The CDR3 totals 14 residues. Germline V gives CDR1 LNHDA, CDR2 SQIVND (reference sequence). The trim removed 5 bases at V and 7 bases at J, leaving 5 bases unmatched. CDR3 nucleotides: TGTGCCAGTAGTGGAAAGACAGGGAATTCACCCCTCCACTTT. This translates into CASSGKTGNSPLHF. Full variable domain (missing parts from reference TRBV19 and TRBJ1-6): DGGITQSPKYLFRKEGQNVTLSCEQNLNHDAMYWYRQDPGQGLRLIYYSQIVNDFQKGDIAEGYSVSREKKESFPLTVTSAQKNPTAFYLCASSGKTGNSPLHFGNGTRLTVT.

Remarks on this clone: An end of the junction differs from the germline gene, which may be a read error. This chain joins TRBV18 and TRBJ1-1; a possible D gene is TRBD1 (5 bases). The CDR3 length is 13 residues. Germline CDR1 reads KGHSH; CDR2 reads LQKENI. CDR3 bases: TGTGCCAGCTCCTCAAAGGAGGGGACGCGAACTCCTTTT. It is translated as CASSSKEGTRTPF. Together with reference TRBV18 and TRBJ1-1, the CDR3 gives the full variable domain: NAGVMQNPRHLVRRRGQEARLRCSPMKGHSHVYWYRQLPEEGLKFMVYLQKENIIDESGMPKERFSAEFPKEGPSILRIQQVVRGDSAAYFCASSSKEGTRTPFGQGTRLTVV.

The table lists this clone with a few counts. The chain couples TRBV5-1 to TRBJ2-2; unclear D gene. Germline lookup yields CDR1 SGHRS and CDR2 YFSETQ. Trimming pared 1 base from V and 3 bases from J, leaving 7 bases between. The length of the CDR3 is 14 residues. The CDR3 reads CASSLRPDTGELFF. The CDR3 DNA reads TGCGCCAGCAGCTTGCGGCCGGACACCGGGGAGCTGTTTTTT.

The V and J genes are TRBV30 and TRBJ1-1; D is unresolved. Trimming removed 2 bases from V and 5 bases from J, with 6 bases in between. Germline loops: CDR1 GTSNPN, CDR2 SVGIG (reference sequence). The CDR3 is 11 residues long. The chain's CDR3 is CAWSFPTEAFF. Written as DNA, the CDR3 is TGTGCCTGGAGTTTCCCAACTGAAGCTTTCTTT.

V usage is TRBV13 and J usage is TRBJ1-1; D gene uncertain. The CDR3 extends over 13 amino acids. Trimming removed 1 base from V and 8 bases from J, with 11 bases in between. Per germline, CDR1 PRHDT and CDR2 FYEKMQ (reference sequence). The CDR3 region is CASSLVLTGEAFF. The CDR3 nucleotides are TGTGCCAGCAGCTTAGTGTTAACGGGGGAAGCTTTCTTT. The whole variable domain, filled in from reference TRBV13 and TRBJ1-1, reads AAGVIQSPRHLIKEKRETATLKCYPIPRHDTVYWYQQGPGQDPQFLISFYEKMQSDKGSIPDRFSAQQFSDYHSELNMSSLELGDSALYFCASSLVLTGEAFFGQGTRLTVV.

Here the CDR3 DNA reads TGTGCCAGCAGTTTCGGAGGCCAACTCCCCTACGAGCAGTACTTC. It yields the protein CASSFGGQLPYEQYF. The chain links TRBV6-2 or TRBV6-3 to TRBJ2-7; D might be TRBD2 (5 bases). Germline CDR1 reads MNHEY; CDR2 reads SVGEGT. Trimming shortened V by 4 bases and J by 2 bases, and 15 bases separated the two germline ends. The CDR3 totals 15 residues.

The V and J genes are TRBV2 and TRBJ1-6; no clear D. The CDR3 loop spans 15 amino acids. Per the germline V gene, CDR1 is SNHLY and CDR2 is FYNNEI. Trimming took 2 bases from V and 7 from J, leaving 12 bases between them. CDR3 in amino acids: CASSEPGPLNSPLHF. CDR3 nucleotides: TGTGCCAGCAGTGAACCCGGCCCTCTAAATTCACCCCTCCACTTT.

This chain links TRBV19 with TRBJ1-1, with 9 bases aligning to TRBD1. The CDR3 contains 15 residues. The germline V gene encodes CDR1 LNHDA and CDR2 SQIVND (reference sequence). Unmatched junction bases numbered 7, after V lost 6 bases and J lost 2 bases. The CDR3 protein is CASRLQGAPNTEAFF. CDR3 in DNA: TGTGCCAGTAGACTACAGGGGGCTCCCAACACTGAAGCTTTCTTT.

V gene TRBV5-1 combines with J gene TRBJ1-1; TRBD1 might be the D (6 bases). Germline CDR1 reads SGHRS; CDR2 reads YFSETQ. This CDR3 is built from 14 residues. Deletions cut 2 bases from V and 1 base from J, with 9 bases between. In nucleotides, the CDR3 is TGCGCCAGCAGCTTACAGGGTGGGAACACTGAAGCTTTCTTT. It is translated as CASSLQGGNTEAFF.

V and J are TRBV3-1 (or the pseudogene TRBV3-2) and TRBJ1-1; D ambiguous. Germline V gives CDR1 LGHDT, CDR2 YNNKEL (reference sequence). V lost 2 bases to trimming and J lost 3 bases, with 19 bases between them. CDR3 length: 17 amino acids. Here the CDR3 reads CASSQNVWRAPDTEAFF. The CDR3 DNA reads as TGTGCCAGCAGCCAAAATGTATGGCGGGCCCCGGACACTGAAGCTTTCTTT.

The CDR3 sequence: CASSLGIPNTEAFF. In DNA, the CDR3 is TGTGCCAGCAGTTTGGGGATCCCGAACACTGAAGCTTTCTTT. The genes are TRBV28 and TRBJ1-1; D gene ambiguous. This CDR3 has 14 amino acids. V gave up 3 bases and J gave up 1 base, with 9 bases separating them. CDR1 and CDR2 (germline): MDHEN, SYDVKM.

This rearrangement joins TRBV27 to TRBJ2-5, with 7 bases aligning to TRBD2. This CDR3 is 14 amino acids long. V dropped 6 bases and J dropped 2; count of bases not matched to a gene: 6. From germline, CDR1 is MNHEY and CDR2 SMNVEV (reference sequence). CDR3: CASRAGPGQETQYF. Here the CDR3 DNA reads TGTGCCAGCAGAGCGGGGCCGGGACAAGAGACCCAGTACTTC.

This chain joins TRBV7-9 and TRBJ2-7; D is perhaps TRBD1 (6 bases). Germline CDR1 SEHNR, CDR2 FQNEAQ (reference sequence). The germline V and J ends were trimmed by 1 base and 2 bases, with 9 bases remaining between them. The CDR3 loop spans 14 amino acids. CDR3 region: CASSLDTGPYEQYF. CDR3 DNA sequence: TGTGCCAGCAGCTTAGATACAGGGCCCTACGAGCAGTACTTC.

V gene TRBV28 combines with J gene TRBJ2-7, with D possibly being TRBD2 (5 bases). V was clipped by 6 bases and J by 7 bases, with 19 bases between them. This CDR3 is 14 amino acids long. CDR1 and CDR2 from the germline V gene are MDHEN and SYDVKM. The CDR3 nucleotides read TGTGCCAGCAGGCTGGGGTCCCTTTCGGGAGAGCAGTACTTC. Its translation: CASRLGSLSGEQYF. Using reference TRBV28 and TRBJ2-7 for the parts outside the CDR3, the full variable domain is DVKVTQSSRYLVKRTGEKVFLECVQDMDHENMFWYRQDPGLGLRLIYFSYDVKMKEKGDIPEGYSVSREKKERFSLILESASTNQTSMYLCASRLGSLSGEQYFGPGTRLTVT.

CDR3 nucleotides: TGTGCCAGCAGTTCCGTTGTTTACGAGCAGTACTTC. As protein: CASSSVVYEQYF. The genes are TRBV6-5 and TRBJ2-7; no definite D call. Germline CDR1 and CDR2: MNHEY and SVGAGI. The germline V and J ends were trimmed by 4 bases and 4 bases, with 8 bases remaining between them. The CDR3 runs 12 residues.

The V and J genes are TRBV11-2 and TRBJ1-1, with D possibly being TRBD1 (5 bases). Looked up from germline, CDR1 is SGHAT and CDR2 is FQNNGV. Trimming shortened V by 6 bases and J by 0 bases, and 14 bases separated the two germline ends. The length of the CDR3 is 15 residues. The CDR3 sequence: CASRSGHTLNTEAFF. As DNA, the CDR3 is TGTGCCAGCAGATCCGGACACACATTGAACACTGAAGCTTTCTTT.

This chain connects TRBV9 to TRBJ2-1; 9 bases agree with TRBD1. V shed 3 bases and J 7 bases; nucleotides not matched to a gene: 8. The CDR3 loop spans 15 amino acids. CDR1 is SGDLS, CDR2 YYNGEE, per germline. DNA of the CDR3: TGTGCCAGCAGCGAAACAGGGGGCCCCTTTAATGAGCAGTTCTTC. Amino acid sequence: CASSETGGPFNEQFF.

This chain uses TRBV5-1 with TRBJ1-1; possibly TRBD1 for D (5 bases). This CDR3 comprises 15 residues. Germline loops: CDR1 SGHRS, CDR2 YFSETQ. Trimming left V 0 bases short and J 5 bases short, with 14 bases between. The CDR3 bases are TGCGCCAGCAGCTTGGCTGGGACCGAGAAAACTGAAGCTTTCTTT. This encodes CASSLAGTEKTEAFF.